Each of the 16 T cell receptor beta chains below was sequenced from the same sample in a study of T cells in Graves' hyperthyroidism and ophthalmopathy. Regions amplified from RNA transcripts were the TCR beta CDR3 regions. First-round RT-PCR with HTBI primers amplified the TCR CDR3 region. Each CDR3 protein gets one entry after TCRdb re-called the multiplex PCR reads with MiXCR. The sample contains 250,000 to 300,000 distinct CDR3 sequences, more than 14% of which appear only once. Sequencing input: blood. These receptors were obtained from a woman in her thirties or forties with Graves' hyperthyroidism that later progressed to Graves' ophthalmopathy.

Many counts were recorded for this clonotype. The chain joins TRBV28 to TRBJ2-7; D not resolved. This CDR3 comprises 14 residues. The V end lost 3 bases, the J end lost 0 bases, and 9 bases lay between the germline ends. Germline V gives CDR1 MDHEN, CDR2 SYDVKM. The CDR3 DNA reads TGTGCCAGCAGTTTGAAACTGGTCTCCTACGAGCAGTACTTC. Its translation is CASSLKLVSYEQYF.

Regarding this clonotype: Just one base apart from a much larger clone, this may be a read error. The chain links TRBV11-1 to TRBJ2-1; 7 positions agree with TRBD2. Germline V gene lookup returns CDR1 SGHAT and CDR2 FQDESV (reference sequence). This CDR3 has 16 residues. The CDR3 loop reads CASSQDILERGNEKFF. The CDR3 DNA reads as TGTGCCAGCAGCCAAGATATCCTGGAGCGGGGCAATGAGAAGTTCTTC.

This clonotype occurred many times. The V call is TRBV9, the J call TRBJ2-7; D gene uncertain. CDR3 size: 12 residues. Germline lookup yields CDR1 SGDLS and CDR2 YYNGEE. Trimming stripped 2 bases from V and 7 bases from J, with 10 bases between. The CDR3 loop reads CASSVSDGEQYF. DNA for the CDR3: TGTGCCAGCAGCGTTTCCGACGGTGAGCAGTACTTC.

This clonotype was counted many times. J is TRBJ2-1 and V is TRBV7-9; 13 nucleotides align to TRBD2. CDR1 SEHNR and CDR2 FQNEAQ come from the germline V gene (reference sequence). Trimming removed 4 bases from V and 7 bases from J; junction bases left unmatched: 10. The CDR3 has 17 amino acids. The CDR3 region has the DNA TGTGCCAGCAGCTCCAAAGGACTAGCGGGAGCCGGTAATGAGCAGTTCTTC. Its protein is CASSSKGLAGAGNEQFF.

This clonotype occurred a few times. The chain joins TRBV20-1 to TRBJ2-7; 11 bases align to TRBD2. The germline CDR1 and CDR2 sequences are DFQATT and SNEGSKA (reference sequence). Trimming at V came to 5 bases and at J to 4 bases, leaving 7 bases not matched to a gene. There are 14 residues in the CDR3. CDR3: CSAPTGTSGYEQYF. CDR3 in DNA: TGCAGTGCTCCTACCGGGACTAGCGGTTACGAGCAGTACTTC.

The chain combines TRBV29-1 with TRBJ1-2; possibly TRBD1 for D (5 bases). The V gene's germline CDR1 is SQVTM and CDR2 ANQGSEA. The CDR3 length is 13 residues. Trimming took off 4 bases at V and 5 bases at J, with 14 bases between the two ends. The CDR3 coding sequence is TGCAGCGTTGGGGGGGTTGGCTCTTATGGCTACACCTTC. It is translated as CSVGGVGSYGYTF.

This clonotype was observed many times. This rearrangement joins TRBV10-2 to TRBJ2-7; D uncertain. V shed 6 bases and J shed 0 bases, with 18 bases lying between them. This CDR3 contains 16 residues. Germline V gene data show CDR1 as WSHSY and CDR2 as SAAADI. This CDR3 is CASRAIWQASSYEQYF. The CDR3 DNA is TGCGCCAGCAGGGCAATTTGGCAGGCAAGCTCCTACGAGCAGTACTTC.

This clonotype was picked up many times. DNA of the CDR3: TGTGCCAGCAGTTTCTATAGCAATCAGCCCCAGCATTTT. This codes for CASSFYSNQPQHF. The chain uses TRBV28 and TRBJ1-5; no firm D call. This CDR3 region has 13 residues. Germline V gene lookup returns CDR1 MDHEN and CDR2 SYDVKM. V was trimmed by 3 bases and J by 0 bases, leaving 3 bases between them.

This clonotype was seen more than once but under ten times. The V gene is TRBV3-1, the J gene TRBJ1-2; 7 nucleotides line up with TRBD1. V shed 6 bases and J 2 bases; nucleotides not matched to a gene: 15. The CDR3 loop spans 17 amino acids. Germline lookup yields CDR1 LGHDT and CDR2 YNNKEL (reference sequence). The CDR3 sequence: CASRPKSGTARNYGYTF. In DNA form, the CDR3 reads TGTGCCAGCAGGCCAAAATCCGGGACAGCGAGGAACTATGGCTACACCTTC.

The chain carries TRBV6-1 and TRBJ1-1; a possible D gene is TRBD1 (6 bases). CDR3 length equals 15 residues. V was pared by 4 bases and J by 0 bases, with 12 bases between. Germline V gene data show CDR1 as MNHNS and CDR2 as SASEGT. CDR3 DNA: TGTGCCAGCAGTGCCCGGACAGCGATGAACACTGAAGCTTTCTTT. As protein: CASSARTAMNTEAFF.

Only a few counts were recorded for this clonotype. The chain uses TRBV3-1 and TRBJ1-5; possibly TRBD1 for D (5 bases). This CDR3 region has 14 residues. The V and J ends lost 0 bases and 10 bases respectively, with 13 bases between them. Germline V gene sequence: CDR1 LGHDT, CDR2 YNNKEL (reference sequence). CDR3 bases: TGTGCCAGCAGCCAAGAGAGCGGGGCTTTTCCCCAGCATTTT. This codes for CASSQESGAFPQHF.

V is TRBV20-1 and J is TRBJ2-2, with D perhaps TRBD2 (6 bases). Between the trimmed V and J ends, which lost 5 bases and 2 bases, there was a span of 9 bases. Germline V lookup: CDR1 DFQATT, CDR2 SNEGSKA (reference sequence). CDR3 length: 13 residues. For the CDR3, the DNA is TGCAGTGCTCGGGCGGGAAACACCGGGGAGCTGTTTTTT. This codes for CSARAGNTGELFF.

This chain joins TRBV20-1 and TRBJ1-2, with no clear D. The CDR3 loop spans 11 amino acids. The V gene's germline CDR1 is DFQATT and CDR2 SNEGSKA (reference sequence). The V end lost 3 bases, the J end lost 8 bases, and 10 bases lay between the germline ends. This chain's CDR3 is CSASMYGGYTF. The CDR3 nucleotides read TGCAGTGCTAGCATGTACGGCGGCTACACCTTC.

This clonotype showed up many times. The chain has TRBV24-1 and TRBJ1-5; possible D gene TRBD1, 5 bases. From germline, CDR1 is KGHDR and CDR2 SFDVKD. V lost 0 bases and J 6 bases, leaving 8 bases between the germline ends. This CDR3 contains 14 residues. The CDR3, as DNA: TGTGCCACCAGTGATTTGGGGGGAAGTCAGCCCCAGCATTTT. It codes for CATSDLGGSQPQHF.

Ten or more counts support this clonotype. The chain uses TRBV29-1 and TRBJ2-5; no firm D call. This CDR3 spans 12 amino acids. V was trimmed by 4 bases and J by 2 bases, leaving 8 bases between them. Germline CDR1 reads SQVTM; CDR2 reads ANQGSEA. CDR3 amino acids: CSVAVHQETQYF. CDR3 DNA sequence: TGCAGCGTTGCAGTTCATCAAGAGACCCAGTACTTC.

There are many counts of this clonotype. The chain uses TRBV20-1 and TRBJ2-7; no clear D gene. Germline CDR1 DFQATT, CDR2 SNEGSKA (reference sequence). The CDR3 runs 13 residues. V was shortened by 1 base and J by 3 bases, with 10 bases between the two germline ends. CDR3 sequence: CSARADDNYEQYF. As DNA, the CDR3 is TGCAGTGCTAGAGCGGACGACAACTACGAGCAGTACTTC.